Presented here are 11 T cell receptor beta chains from one specimen sequenced in a study of cytomegalovirus exposure and HLA in healthy donors. Clones were read by immunoSEQ multiplex PCR, and TCRdb kept only the in-frame ones, dropping some. This sample has 250,000 to 350,000 clones; approximately 87% occur once, and the top ten carry over 0.85%. Sequencing was carried out using PBMCs. These TCRs come from a young woman in good health and CMV-seronegative.

V usage is TRBV6-5 and J usage is TRBJ2-2, with D possibly TRBD2 on 6 matching bases. Germline loops: CDR1 MNHEY, CDR2 SVGAGI. The CDR3 consists of 14 residues. V was clipped by 6 bases and J by 5 bases, with 13 bases between them. Written as DNA, the CDR3 is TGTGCCAGCAGAGTTAACGGACTAACCGGGGAGCTGTTTTTT. Translating it yields CASRVNGLTGELFF.

This sequence joins TRBV6-5 and TRBJ2-5; 11 bases are shared with TRBD2. This CDR3 comprises 13 residues. Unmatched junction bases numbered 5, after V lost 9 bases and J lost 5 bases. Germline loops: CDR1 MNHEY, CDR2 SVGAGI. CDR3 sequence (DNA): TGTGCCAGTAGCGGGAGGGCTGGGGAGACCCAGTACTTC. Translating gives CASSGRAGETQYF.

The gene calls are TRBV25-1 and TRBJ2-5; no definite D call. Looked up from germline, CDR1 is MGHDK and CDR2 is SYGVNS. This CDR3 is built from 11 residues. V lost 4 bases and J lost 5, with 5 bases in between. DNA of the CDR3: TGTGCCAGCAGTGGGCGGGAGACCCAGTACTTC. It encodes CASSGRETQYF.

The rearrangement uses TRBV6-4 and TRBJ2-2; TRBD2 is a possible D gene (6 bases). Germline-derived CDR1 and CDR2 are MRHNA and SNTAGT. The V end was cut by 6 bases, the J end by 2 bases, with 7 bases between. CDR3 length: 13 amino acids. The CDR3 sequence is CASSGTNTGELFF. The CDR3 coding sequence is TGTGCCAGCAGCGGGACTAACACCGGGGAGCTGTTTTTT.

This chain links TRBV25-1 with TRBJ1-2; TRBD1 is a possible D gene (5 bases). Trimming cost V 3 bases and J 8 bases, with 7 bases left between them. CDR1 and CDR2 from the germline V gene are MGHDK and SYGVNS. The CDR3 is 11 amino acids. CDR3 loop: CASSDQGGYTF. As DNA, the CDR3 is TGTGCCAGCAGTGATCAGGGCGGCTACACCTTC.

V usage is TRBV28 and J usage is TRBJ2-7; possible D gene TRBD2, 5 bases. The CDR3 is made up of 13 amino acids. Trimming cost V 10 bases and J 3 bases, with 16 bases left between them. CDR1 and CDR2 (germline): MDHEN, SYDVKM. The CDR3 reads CATLPGKVYEQYF. The CDR3 DNA sequence: TGTGCCACCCTCCCGGGGAAGGTCTACGAGCAGTACTTC.

The V and J genes are TRBV18 and TRBJ1-1, with D hard to call. The CDR3 runs to 14 residues. Germline CDR1 is KGHSH and CDR2 is LQKENI. V lost 5 bases, J lost 1 base, and 11 bases lay in between. CDR3 amino acids: CASSLQLQNTEAFF. The CDR3 nucleotides are TGTGCCAGCTCATTACAGCTGCAGAACACTGAAGCTTTCTTT.

The J gene is TRBJ2-7, the V gene TRBV5-1; D is unclear. Between the trimmed V and J ends, which lost 4 bases and 6 bases, there was a span of 14 bases. The CDR3 totals 13 residues. Germline-derived CDR1 and CDR2 are SGHRS and YFSETQ. The CDR3 reads CASSNSFGGEQYF. DNA for the CDR3: TGCGCCAGCAGCAATTCTTTTGGCGGCGAGCAGTACTTC.

This chain uses TRBV9 with TRBJ2-2; a weak D match, TRBD1 (5 bases). V lost 0 bases, J lost 2 bases, and 14 bases lay in between. This CDR3 has 17 amino acids. CDR1 and CDR2 (germline): SGDLS, YYNGEE. The CDR3 loop reads CASSVGMVGPNTGELFF. Here the CDR3 DNA reads TGTGCCAGCAGCGTAGGAATGGTGGGGCCCAACACCGGGGAGCTGTTTTTT.

This clone showed up just once. The chain uses TRBV2 and TRBJ2-1; D is possibly TRBD2 (5 bases). The length of the CDR3 is 13 residues. Trimming took 7 bases from V and 10 from J, leaving 17 bases between them. The germline CDR1 and CDR2 sequences are SNHLY and FYNNEI. CDR3 protein: CASNQFRGREQFF. CDR3 nucleotides: TGTGCCAGCAACCAATTTCGAGGGAGAGAGCAGTTCTTC.

CDR3 DNA: TGTGCCAGCAGCTTGCCCCTAGCGAGGGCATATGAGCAGTTCTTC. It translates to CASSLPLARAYEQFF. The chain joins TRBV5-6 to TRBJ2-1, with a tentative D call TRBD2 (6 bases). Trimming shortened V by 1 base and J by 8 bases, and 16 bases separated the two germline ends. CDR1 is SGHDT and CDR2 is YYEEEE in the germline V gene. The CDR3 sequence is 15 residues long.